This T cell receptor (beta chain) was profiled in a study of cytomegalovirus exposure and HLA in healthy donors. Overall study context: Drawn from HLA-typed donors, about 82 million unique TCRs were held in an early data release. Overall study results and limits: Previously analyzed data showed that most TCR beta V segments were productive at a frequency of about 87% or about 30%. Available immune exposure information covered CMV serostatus only.

As for this clone: Antigen specificity is unknown.

Trimming stripped 7 bases from V and 2 bases from J, with 19 bases between. The CDR3 has 16 amino acids. Looked up from germline, CDR1 is SNHLY and CDR2 is FYNNEI. PCR primers comprised 60 Vbeta and 13 Jbeta primers. Clones were sequenced by immunoSEQ multiplex PCR, and TCRdb holds only the in-frame ones, with some missing. The sample table sets out under 250,000 clones. This TCR came from a girl aged 2-10 years in good health and CMV-seropositive. Specimen: PBMCs. The chain is built from TRBV2 and TRBJ2-3; D is possibly TRBD2 (6 bases). CDR3 DNA sequence: TGTGCCAGCACCCCAAGGGAGGACTCTCTCACAGATACGCAGTATTTT. This encodes CASTPREDSLTDTQYF.